This T cell receptor beta chain emerged from a study of OX40 agonist ivuxolimab in advanced cancers. About the study: The patients received agonistic anti-OX40 (CD134) antibody ivuxolimab. Dose-escalation patients' cancers were hepatocellular carcinoma, melanoma, renal cell or head and neck cancer.

The CDR3 extends over 13 amino acids. Germline assignment: CDR1 SQVTM and CDR2 ANQGSEA. Between the trimmed V and J ends, which lost 6 bases and 4 bases, there was a span of 16 bases. The sampling schedule covered blood at baseline, cycle 4 day 1, and cycle 7 day 1. This clone is termed medium-sized (0.01 to 0.1%). Libraries were prepared by immunoSEQ multiplex PCR; TCRdb keeps only in-frame clonotypes and omits some of them. This table has around 13,000 clones, about three quarters appearing once. This clonotype was obtained from an adult with an advanced solid tumor such as melanoma, head and neck, liver or kidney cancer. The input for sequencing was CD4+ or CD8+ T cells sorted from blood, taken in a trial of the OX40 agonist ivuxolimab. The V and J genes are TRBV29-1 and TRBJ2-7; a weak D match, TRBD1 (7 bases). The DNA of the CDR3 is TGCAGCGTCGAGGGGGGACAGAGTTACGAGCAGTACTTC. Amino acid sequence: CSVEGGQSYEQYF.